This entry concerns a single T cell receptor beta chain. Its antigen remains unknown. Sequencing was performed with immunoSEQ multiplex PCR; in TCRdb, only in-frame clones are kept and a portion is missing. The sample lists 110,000 or so clones, about nine tenths seen once, with 0.61% in the top ten. V lost 6 bases to trimming and J lost 15 bases; unmatched junction nucleotides: 12. CDR1 is LNHDA, CDR2 SQIVND, per germline (reference sequence). The CDR3 is 13 amino acids. Specified time point: week 11, during vaccination. With topical imiquimod, each dose of the vaccine consisted of 300 ug of mutant IDH1 20-mer peptide. This specimen belongs to a study of a mutant IDH1 vaccine in newly diagnosed glioma. Study-level information: Across weeks 1, 3, 5, 7, 11, 15, 19 and 23, patients received a vaccination each time, eight in all.

The sample in question was PBMCs, obtained from a glioma patient whose treatment included an IDH1 peptide vaccine. The sequence derives from a woman in her 50s with glioma. The V call is TRBV19, the J call TRBJ2-4; 9 positions match TRBD1. The CDR3 nucleotides are TGTGCCAGTAGAGGGGACAGGGAGGCTTTATGGTACTTC. Amino acids: CASRGDREALWYF.